This T cell receptor (beta chain) emerged from a study of blood T cell repertoires in COVID-19 (dated by TCRdb to the early 2020s). Describing the broader study: Samples from collaborators originated in the United States, Italy and Spain and spanned both the acute and convalescent phases of COVID-19. The material from the prospective study consisted of cDNA or gDNA derived from T cells, B-cell-depleted T cells, or PBMCs. The dataset comprised deeply sampled blood TCRbeta repertoires from subjects exposed to, actively infected with, or recovered from COVID-19. The repertoires were released in a freely available public database meant as a resource for research on the immune response to SARS-CoV-2. The samples were drawn from two sources: the first 160 participants of the ongoing ImmuneRACE study, and fewer than 1,500 subjects contributed by 6 global collaborators. A de-identified subject ID, COVID-19 status, age in years and sex were almost always included in the sample metadata. HLA class I and class II types, where available, came from metadata supplied by the sample provider rather than from assay-based typing. Overall study results and their limits: The amount of clinical and demographic metadata varied by source and participant and was provided uncurated.

TCRbeta CDR3 regions were amplified from genomic DNA using the immunoSEQ Assay, a bias-controlled multiplex PCR. Processing in the source paper ran as follows. Nucleated cell counts per sample were estimated from amplification of reference gene primers within the assay. To quantify the absolute abundance of each unique TCRbeta CDR3 rearrangement, sequence reads were collapsed and filtered. For each sample, productive Simpson clonality was calculated as the square root of Simpson's diversity index across productive rearrangements. What TCRdb holds here is the immuneACCESS table cut down to in-frame rearrangements. Part of the clones is not present; checked against another copy, under half of the missing clones reflect an unresolved V gene, and the others are unexplained. V, J and clone size are taken as reported in that table, and D and trimming were inferred from the DNA itself. In all, the sample holds 140,000 to 150,000 clones, and around four fifths of those were seen once. Together, the top ten hold under 3% of the sample.

Compared with germline, V lacks 6 bases and J lacks 1 base; bases without a gene match: 3. From a lookup of the germline V gene, CDR1 and CDR2 are MDHEN and SYDVKM. Inclusive of the bounding cysteine and phenylalanine, the CDR3 is 15 residues long. Only the CDR3 portion is preserved as DNA: 45 bases, with reading frame beginning at the first base. Collaborating institutions collected whole blood in K2EDTA tubes following their own protocols. For TCRbeta analysis, collaborator samples were shipped as frozen whole blood, as isolated PBMCs, or as DNA extracted from either sample type. Points on this clone: No cognate antigen has been identified for it. The sample holds no much larger clone one base away, and base qualities are not on file.

This chain is built from TRBV28 and TRBJ1-5; TRBD1 matches 10 bases in the middle. The TCR sequence derives from a woman in her forties with active or convalescent COVID-19. Sequenced sample: peripheral blood. The DNA is TGTGCCAGCAGGCCGGGACAGGGGAGCAATCAGCCCCAGCATTTT. Its protein product is CASRPGQGSNQPQHF.